The 14 T cell receptor beta chains below were found in one sample sequenced in a study of cytomegalovirus exposure and HLA in healthy donors. PCR employed 60 Vbeta and 13 Jbeta primers. Sequenced by immunoSEQ multiplex PCR; TCRdb stores in-frame clones only, minus some. The sample lists roughly 120,000 clones, 74% seen once, with 4% to 4.5% in the top ten. Sequencing was performed on PBMCs. The receptors here all came from a woman between 45 and 65 years old in good health and CMV-seropositive.

V is TRBV7-3 and J is TRBJ1-1; D is unresolved. The germline gives CDR1 SGHTA, CDR2 FQGTGA. V was shortened by 6 bases and J by 7 bases, with 15 bases between the two germline ends. CDR3 length equals 13 residues. CDR3 in amino acids: CASRRAGNGEAFF. CDR3 coding DNA: TGTGCCAGCAGGAGGGCGGGAAACGGTGAAGCTTTCTTT.

Of note for this clone: Relative to the germline gene, one junction end is altered; a read error may explain this. The chain combines TRBV7-9 with TRBJ1-2, with 7 bases aligning to TRBD1. The CDR3 runs to 17 residues. In germline, CDR1 is SEHNR, CDR2 FQNEAQ (reference sequence). CDR3 nucleotides: TGTTCCAGCAGCCCCTCGACAGGGATTCCATCTAACTATGGCTACACCTTC. Residues: CSSSPSTGIPSNYGYTF.

This sequence joins TRBV19 and TRBJ1-6, with 12 positions matching TRBD1. Germline V gene data show CDR1 as LNHDA and CDR2 as SQIVND (reference sequence). This CDR3 is built from 19 residues. Unmatched junction bases numbered 13, after V lost 5 bases and J lost 5 bases. CDR3 nucleotide sequence: TGTGCCAGTAGTCCGGGGACAGGGGGCAATGCCCTCGATAATTCACCCCTCCACTTT. Translated: CASSPGTGGNALDNSPLHF.

The chain recombines TRBV5-1 with TRBJ2-7; 9 bases are shared with TRBD1. Unmatched junction bases numbered 4, after V lost 0 bases and J lost 6 bases. The CDR3 runs to 14 residues. Germline V CDR1 and CDR2: SGHRS, YFSETQ. CDR3 region: CASSLGTGAGEQYF. The CDR3 DNA reads TGCGCCAGCAGCTTGGGGACAGGGGCGGGCGAGCAGTACTTC.

The chain employs TRBV9 and TRBJ2-3; 11 bases fit TRBD2. The CDR3 length is 20 residues. CDR1 SGDLS and CDR2 YYNGEE come from the germline V gene. V trimming: 0 bases; J trimming: 5 bases; junction bases outside the gene matches: 17. This CDR3 is CASSVALAGGGPRSGDTQYF. The CDR3 bases are TGTGCCAGCAGCGTAGCTCTAGCGGGGGGAGGCCCACGATCGGGAGATACGCAGTATTTT.

The V gene is TRBV11-2, the J gene TRBJ2-7; tentative D call: TRBD2 (6 bases). The V end lost 2 bases, the J end lost 5 bases, and 16 bases lay between the germline ends. Germline V lookup: CDR1 SGHAT, CDR2 FQNNGV. The CDR3 is made up of 15 amino acids. CDR3 in amino acids: CASSLMGLGTNEQYF. In DNA, the CDR3 is TGTGCCAGCAGCTTAATGGGACTGGGAACGAACGAGCAGTACTTC.

The J gene is TRBJ2-3, the V gene TRBV28; no firm D call. Germline V gene sequence: CDR1 MDHEN, CDR2 SYDVKM. This CDR3 has 14 residues. Trimming stripped 4 bases from V and 1 base from J, with 9 bases between. CDR3 DNA: TGTGCCAGCAGTTCCACACATCGCACAGATACGCAGTATTTT. Its translation: CASSSTHRTDTQYF.

The chain couples TRBV30 to TRBJ1-3; 7 bases line up with TRBD1. Germline V gives CDR1 GTSNPN, CDR2 SVGIG (reference sequence). This CDR3 has 15 amino acids. With 3 bases clipped from V and 4 bases from J, the junction kept 9 bases outside the gene matches. The chain's CDR3 is CAWSPLSGGGNTIYF. DNA for the CDR3: TGTGCCTGGAGCCCTTTATCAGGGGGAGGAAACACCATATATTTT.

The gene calls are TRBV6-5 and TRBJ1-1; D not certain. Trimming removed 6 bases from V and 1 base from J, with 9 bases in between. This CDR3 region has 13 residues. Germline CDR1 MNHEY, CDR2 SVGAGI. The CDR3 bases are TGTGCCAGCAGGCAGGATACGAACACTGAAGCTTTCTTT. Translating gives CASRQDTNTEAFF.

This sequence joins TRBV6-1 and TRBJ1-5; possible D gene TRBD1, 5 bases. The V end was cut by 6 bases, the J end by 6 bases, with 12 bases between. Germline CDR1 and CDR2: MNHNS and SASEGT. The CDR3 is 13 residues long. The CDR3 here is CASRLKGVQPQHF. CDR3 in DNA: TGTGCCAGCAGACTAAAAGGGGTTCAGCCCCAGCATTTT.

CDR3 sequence reads: CASSLGWQAGELFF. The CDR3 DNA reads as TGTGCCAGCAGCTTAGGATGGCAGGCTGGGGAGCTGTTTTTT. This chain links TRBV11-3 with TRBJ2-2; D gene uncertain. Trimming took 1 base from V and 8 from J, leaving 11 bases between them. This CDR3 contains 14 residues. Per the germline V gene, CDR1 is SGHNT and CDR2 is YENEEA.

About this clone itself: Other nucleotide sequences from this sample produce the same CDR3. This sequence joins TRBV28 and TRBJ1-5, with D possibly matching TRBD1 (6 bases). Germline V lookup: CDR1 MDHEN, CDR2 SYDVKM. This CDR3 region has 18 residues. The DNA for the CDR3 is TGTGCTTCAAAAGTTTATTCCCCTCCGCCACAGGGAAATCAGCCCCAGCATTTT. Translated, it gives CASKVYSPPPQGNQPQHF.

J is TRBJ2-7 and V is TRBV9; maybe TRBD2 (5 bases). This CDR3 has 14 amino acids. The ends were cut back, 0 bases at V and 6 bases at J, with 13 bases in the middle. Germline loops: CDR1 SGDLS, CDR2 YYNGEE. CDR3 residues: CASSVAHEGREQYF. The CDR3 region has the DNA TGTGCCAGCAGCGTAGCTCACGAGGGTCGCGAGCAGTACTTC.

V usage is TRBV7-6 and J usage is TRBJ1-6; 9 bases fit TRBD1. The germline V gene has CDR1 SGHVS and CDR2 FNYEAQ. With 4 bases clipped from V and 8 bases from J, the junction kept 3 bases outside the gene matches. The CDR3 covers 14 residues. In DNA form, the CDR3 reads TGTGCCAGCAGCTCGCGACAGGGGGATTCACCCCTCCACTTT. Its protein product is CASSSRQGDSPLHF.